Below, 13 T cell receptor beta chains from the same sample are listed, as sequenced in a study of CD8 T cells in Susac syndrome. Random hexamers served to reverse transcribe roughly 0.45 to 1 ug RNA. TCRdb re-called the immunoSEQ multiplex PCR reads through MiXCR, storing one row per CDR3 protein. The repertoire holds 95,000 to 150,000 distinct CDR3 sequences, with 95% to 96% as singletons. Sequenced input: CD4+ T cells from PBMCs. Receptors originate from a human donor with Susac syndrome.

The chain couples TRBV20-1 to TRBJ2-1; 7 nucleotides agree with TRBD2. Germline CDR1 reads DFQATT; CDR2 reads SNEGSKA (reference sequence). This CDR3 region has 12 residues. The junction had 4 bases not matched to a gene; V was cut back by 6 bases and J by 5 bases. The DNA for the CDR3 is TGCAGTGCCAAAGGGACTAACAATGAGCAGTTCTTC. This encodes CSAKGTNNEQFF.

This chain links TRBV5-1 with TRBJ2-7; tentative D call: TRBD2 (6 bases). The germline V gene has CDR1 SGHRS and CDR2 YFSETQ. The CDR3 is 13 residues long. Trimming took off 1 base at V and 4 bases at J, with 9 bases between the two ends. The CDR3 DNA reads TGCGCCAGCAGCTTGCCCGGGACTTACGAGCAGTACTTC. Translated, it gives CASSLPGTYEQYF.

The chain recombines TRBV30 with TRBJ2-5, with D uncertain. Germline assignment: CDR1 GTSNPN and CDR2 SVGIG (reference sequence). The CDR3 is 13 amino acids. Between the trimmed V and J ends, which lost 3 bases and 5 bases, there was a span of 13 bases. The chain's CDR3 is CAWRGWGQETQYF. The CDR3 nucleotides are TGTGCCTGGAGAGGGTGGGGTCAGGAGACCCAGTACTTC.

This rearrangement joins TRBV30 to TRBJ1-1; D is unresolved. This CDR3 is built from 11 residues. The germline V and J ends were trimmed by 0 bases and 9 bases, with 8 bases remaining between them. The germline CDR1 and CDR2 sequences are GTSNPN and SVGIG (reference sequence). The CDR3 protein is CAWSVLEQAFF. The CDR3 DNA is TGTGCCTGGAGTGTACTGGAGCAAGCTTTCTTT.

V gene TRBV30 combines with J gene TRBJ2-7; no definite D call. This CDR3 has 15 amino acids. V lost 3 bases and J lost 6, with 21 bases in between. CDR1 and CDR2 from the germline V gene are GTSNPN and SVGIG (reference sequence). As DNA, the CDR3 is TGTGCCTGGAGCCGCCCCGTATCCGTTCCTGGCGAGCAGTACTTC. Protein: CAWSRPVSVPGEQYF.

The chain is built from TRBV6-6 and TRBJ1-1; the D is unclear. The V end lost 4 bases, the J end lost 6 bases, and 9 bases lay between the germline ends. The CDR3 runs to 12 residues. The V gene's germline CDR1 is MNHNY and CDR2 SVGAGI (reference sequence). In DNA form, the CDR3 reads TGTGCCAGCAGTTGGAGGGAGTCTGAAGCTTTCTTT. Translated, it gives CASSWRESEAFF.

The chain carries TRBV7-2 and TRBJ2-7; D call uncertain. The CDR3 consists of 13 residues. In germline, CDR1 is SGHTA, CDR2 FQGNSA. V lost 5 bases and J lost 2, with 10 bases in between. The CDR3 protein is CASSPTVTYEQYF. The CDR3 nucleotides read TGTGCCAGCAGCCCTACTGTGACCTACGAGCAGTACTTC.

The chain is built from TRBV5-1 and TRBJ2-1, with 8 nucleotides matching TRBD1. Looked up from germline, CDR1 is SGHRS and CDR2 is YFSETQ. With V trimmed by 4 bases and J by 3 bases, 6 bases remained unmatched. The CDR3 has 15 residues. DNA of the CDR3: TGCGCCAGCAGCCCGGGACAGGTGAGCTACAATGAGCAGTTCTTC. Its protein is CASSPGQVSYNEQFF.

This clonotype came up once. The chain recombines TRBV29-1 with TRBJ2-1, with TRBD1 as a possible D gene (6 bases). V dropped 7 bases and J dropped 13 bases, with 17 bases sitting between them. There are 11 residues in the CDR3. Germline assignment: CDR1 SQVTM and CDR2 ANQGSEA. In DNA, the CDR3 is TGCAGCGCCGAAGGTCAGGGGCCCCAGTTCTTC. Residues: CSAEGQGPQFF.

V and J are TRBV6-5 and TRBJ2-3; 11 nucleotides match TRBD2. The trim removed 6 bases at V and 4 bases at J, leaving 6 bases unmatched. This CDR3 has 15 amino acids. Germline CDR1 and CDR2: MNHEY and SVGAGI. CDR3 residues: CASSTGLAESDTQYF. CDR3 DNA sequence: TGTGCCAGCAGCACGGGACTAGCGGAGTCAGATACGCAGTATTTT.

This sequence joins TRBV14 and TRBJ1-1, with unresolved D. V was cut by 5 bases and J by 0 bases, with 10 bases left in between. From germline, CDR1 is SGHDN and CDR2 FVKESK. This CDR3 region has 14 residues. Here the CDR3 DNA reads TGTGCCAGCAGCGGTTATGTAATGAACACTGAAGCTTTCTTT. Translating it yields CASSGYVMNTEAFF.

The J gene is TRBJ2-7, the V gene TRBV28, with 8 bases matching TRBD1. Trimming cost V 1 base and J 3 bases; bases outside gene matches: 5. Per the germline V gene, CDR1 is MDHEN and CDR2 is SYDVKM. There are 15 residues in the CDR3. Here the CDR3 reads CASSLFTGQGYEQYF. The CDR3 coding sequence is TGTGCCAGCAGTTTATTCACTGGACAGGGCTACGAGCAGTACTTC.

J is TRBJ1-1 and V is TRBV3-1, with D hard to call. CDR1 LGHDT and CDR2 YNNKEL come from the germline V gene (reference sequence). There are 11 residues in the CDR3. The V and J ends lost 6 bases and 6 bases respectively, with 8 bases between them. The CDR3: CASSSRAEAFF. The CDR3, as DNA: TGTGCCAGCAGTTCGAGGGCTGAAGCTTTCTTT.